The entry below describes one T cell receptor (beta chain). The antigen is not known. The sample comes from a study of Ad26.COV2.S vaccination and SARS-CoV-2 variants. The treatment: 15 to 20 received Ad26.COV2.S at low or high dose, single or two shots; 5 received placebo; per-sample allocation not given. All samples were drawn on day 63, counting from the first vaccine or placebo injection. Assay: immunoSEQ multiplex PCR; the TCRdb copy retains only in-frame clones and omits some. Among some 300,000 clones listed, around 85% were seen once. Germline CDR1 and CDR2: SGHDN and FVKESK. The J segment lost 6 bases and the V segment lost 5 bases, leaving 5 bases of the junction unmatched. This CDR3 is built from 13 residues. The study, taken as a whole, reports: Total responses of T cells may have been underestimated by the analyses of TCR breadth and depth.

This chain connects TRBV14 to TRBJ1-1; TRBD1 aligns across 8 bases. The sequence was obtained from a person between 18 and 65 years old who received the Ad26.COV2.S COVID-19 vaccine or a placebo. Sequencing was performed on peripheral blood, taken in a trial of Ad26.COV2.S vaccine versus placebo. The CDR3 DNA reads TGTGCCAGCAGCGACGACAGGGGCGCTGAAGCTTTCTTT. As protein: CASSDDRGAEAFF. Full variable domain (outside the CDR3, taken from reference TRBV14 and TRBJ1-1): EAGVTQFPSHSVIEKGQTVTLRCDPISGHDNLYWYRRVMGKEIKFLLHFVKESKQDESGMPNNRFLAERTGGTYSTLKVQPAELEDSGVYFCASSDDRGAEAFFGQGTRLTVV.